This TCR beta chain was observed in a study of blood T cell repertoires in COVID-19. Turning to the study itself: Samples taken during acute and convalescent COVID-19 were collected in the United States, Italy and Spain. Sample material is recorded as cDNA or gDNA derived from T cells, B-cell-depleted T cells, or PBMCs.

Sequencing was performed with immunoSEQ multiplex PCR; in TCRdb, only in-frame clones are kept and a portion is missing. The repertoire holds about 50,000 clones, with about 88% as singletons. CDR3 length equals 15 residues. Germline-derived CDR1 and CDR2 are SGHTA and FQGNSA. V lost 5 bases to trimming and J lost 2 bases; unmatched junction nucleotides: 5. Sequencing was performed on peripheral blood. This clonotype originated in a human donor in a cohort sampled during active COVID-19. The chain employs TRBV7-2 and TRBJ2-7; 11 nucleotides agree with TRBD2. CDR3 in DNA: TGTGCCAGCAGCCTCCGACTAGCGGGGACCTACGAGCAGTACTTC. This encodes CASSLRLAGTYEQYF.